Below are 13 T cell receptor beta chains sequenced from a single sample in a study of CD8+ T cells in alopecia areata. cDNA serving as the sequencing template came from extracted, reverse transcribed RNA. TCRdb's table, derived via immunoSEQ multiplex PCR, lists solely in-frame clones and lacks some. The sample has approximately 280,000 clones, 58% seen once. Treatment indicated: oral pan-JAK inhibitor, 5-10 mg twice daily. Sequences were derived from CD4+ T cells sorted from blood, sampled at week 24, from a patient treated with tofacitinib. The receptors originated from a human donor with alopecia areata.

There are a few counts of this clone. Other nucleotide sequences from this sample produce the same CDR3. The rearrangement uses TRBV7-2 and TRBJ1-1; no reliable D call. Per germline, CDR1 SGHTA and CDR2 FQGNSA. This CDR3 is 14 amino acids long. V lost 5 bases, J lost 1 base, and 11 bases lay in between. The CDR3 loop is CASSPRTGNTEAFF. The CDR3 coding sequence is TGTGCCAGCAGCCCTAGGACGGGGAACACTGAAGCTTTCTTT.

CDR3 residues: CAIREGTGLAKNIQYF. In nucleotides, the CDR3 is TGTGCCATCAGAGAGGGGACAGGGCTAGCCAAAAACATTCAGTACTTC. The rearrangement uses TRBV10-3 and TRBJ2-4; 9 bases are a match to TRBD1. J was trimmed by 0 bases and V by 6 bases; bases with no gene match: 6. The CDR3 has 16 amino acids. Per germline, CDR1 ENHRY and CDR2 SYGVKD.

The chain employs TRBV6-6 and TRBJ1-1, with D uncertain. The germline V gene has CDR1 MNHNY and CDR2 SVGAGI (reference sequence). The CDR3 contains 15 residues. V shed 0 bases and J shed 0 bases, with 8 bases lying between them. Written as DNA, the CDR3 is TGTGCCAGCAGTTACTCGTTGGGGTTGAACACTGAAGCTTTCTTT. As protein: CASSYSLGLNTEAFF.

A single count supports this clone. The gene calls are TRBV30 and TRBJ1-4; possible D gene TRBD1, 6 bases. This CDR3 comprises 14 residues. CDR1 and CDR2 (germline): GTSNPN, SVGIG (reference sequence). The germline V and J ends were trimmed by 1 base and 8 bases, with 14 bases remaining between them. The CDR3 DNA follows: TGTGCCTGGAGTGCAGGGGAGCATAACGAAAAACTGTTTTTT. Translation: CAWSAGEHNEKLFF.

The chain links TRBV4-1 to TRBJ2-5; TRBD1 matches 8 bases. The germline V gene encodes CDR1 MGHRA and CDR2 YSYEKL. V lost 2 bases and J lost 2; bases outside the gene matches: 13. The CDR3 consists of 18 residues. The CDR3 sequence is CASSQRSRGQSGQETQYF. The DNA of the CDR3 is TGCGCCAGCAGCCAACGATCCAGGGGGCAGTCCGGACAAGAGACCCAGTACTTC.

In this sample, this clone turned up a few times. The chain links TRBV6-6 to TRBJ2-7; 9 nucleotides line up with TRBD1. The CDR3 covers 13 residues. Looked up from germline, CDR1 is MNHNY and CDR2 is SVGAGI (reference sequence). J gave up 6 bases and V 6 bases, and 6 bases lay outside the gene matches. The CDR3 loop reads CASRDRGPSEQYF. The CDR3 coding sequence is TGTGCCAGCAGGGACAGGGGCCCTAGCGAGCAGTACTTC.

The V and J genes are TRBV15 and TRBJ2-3; D is uncertain. Germline V gene lookup returns CDR1 LNHNV and CDR2 YYDKDF (reference sequence). Trimming stripped 2 bases from V and 10 bases from J, with 13 bases between. The CDR3 contains 13 residues. The CDR3 DNA reads TGTGCCACCAGCAGAAGTATTGAGGATGCGCAGTATTTT. It codes for CATSRSIEDAQYF.

This clone was recorded at least ten times. The same CDR3 arises from other DNA sequences in this sample as well. The chain is built from TRBV2 and TRBJ2-2; D might be TRBD1 (7 bases). Trimming took 1 base from V and 2 from J, leaving 11 bases between them. This CDR3 is built from 16 residues. Germline V gives CDR1 SNHLY, CDR2 FYNNEI. CDR3 DNA sequence: TGTGCCAGCAGTGAAGGCGGGACAGCAAACACCGGGGAGCTGTTTTTT. This gives the protein CASSEGGTANTGELFF.

This sequence joins TRBV29-1 and TRBJ1-2; D might be TRBD1 (5 bases). CDR1 is SQVTM, CDR2 ANQGSEA, per germline. The CDR3 is 14 amino acids. The V gene lost 6 bases and the J gene lost 6 bases, with 20 bases spanning the gap. DNA of the CDR3: TGCAGCGTGGAGGGGCAGGGAGGAAAGAATGGCTACACCTTC. Encoded protein: CSVEGQGGKNGYTF.

This clone was seen a handful of times. The chain employs TRBV30 and TRBJ2-5; D remains unclear. The CDR3 consists of 11 residues. Trimming removed 4 bases at V and 5 bases at J, with 8 bases between. CDR1 is GTSNPN and CDR2 is SVGIG in the germline V gene (reference sequence). The CDR3 protein is CAWNVRETQYF. In DNA form, the CDR3 reads TGTGCCTGGAACGTTCGGGAGACCCAGTACTTC.

This clone was seen more than once but under ten times. The chain uses TRBV30 and TRBJ1-1; the D gene is possibly TRBD1 (6 bases). The germline V gene encodes CDR1 GTSNPN and CDR2 SVGIG (reference sequence). The CDR3 runs 15 residues. V lost 0 bases, J lost 2 bases, and 13 bases lay in between. Written as DNA, the CDR3 is TGTGCCTGGAGTGTATTGAACAGGGTCAACACTGAAGCTTTCTTT. Residues: CAWSVLNRVNTEAFF.

This chain's CDR3 is CAWGLAGTKETQYF. The DNA of the CDR3 is TGTGCCTGGGGACTAGCGGGAACGAAAGAGACCCAGTACTTC. The chain uses TRBV30 and TRBJ2-5, with 12 bases aligning to TRBD2. J gave up 3 bases and V 5 bases, and 4 bases lay outside the gene matches. In germline, CDR1 is GTSNPN, CDR2 SVGIG (reference sequence). The CDR3 runs 14 residues.

This clone was seen many times. This chain uses TRBV7-9 with TRBJ2-7; D remains ambiguous. Germline CDR1 is SEHNR and CDR2 is FQNEAQ (reference sequence). Trimming shortened V by 8 bases and J by 2 bases, and 7 bases separated the two germline ends. This CDR3 is 11 amino acids long. This chain's CDR3 is CASLNAYEQYF. The CDR3 nucleotides read TGTGCCAGCCTGAATGCCTACGAGCAGTACTTC.